This passage covers 28 T cell receptor beta chains from one sample sequenced in a study of Graves' ophthalmopathy and Graves' hyperthyroidism (dated by TCRdb to the late 2010s). The sequencer was an Illumina HiSeq 2000. For repertoire sequencing, TCR beta CDR3 regions were amplified from RNA transcripts. HTBI primers and the Qiagen OneStep RT-PCR kit were used in a first-round RT-PCR, which was followed by a second-round multiplex PCR, size selection and purification. TCRdb trimmed the raw reads at Q25, called clones with MiXCR and kept productive beta chains. Merged by CDR3 protein, the rows form single entries marked with the most common genes and DNA. The sample table lists around 170,000 distinct CDR3 sequences, more than 30% of them with a count of one. Around 5.8% of the sample is held by the ten biggest clonotypes. Sequences were obtained from peripheral blood. The source of these receptors is a woman aged 40 to 49 with Graves' ophthalmopathy. Donor details come from another sample of the same person, matched by shared clones.

This clonotype was observed at least ten times. This chain joins TRBV6-2 or TRBV6-3 and TRBJ1-3; TRBD1 aligns across 7 bases. This CDR3 is 15 amino acids long. Unmatched junction bases numbered 8, after V lost 6 bases and J lost 3 bases. CDR1 and CDR2 from the germline V gene are MNHEY and SVGEGT. CDR3 bases: TGTGCCAGCAGCGCCGGTGGGGACAGTGGAAACACCATATATTTT. Translated, it gives CASSAGGDSGNTIYF.

This clonotype was counted many times. CDR3 region: CASSIGTGSHEQYF. CDR3 in DNA: TGTGCCAGCAGTATCGGGACAGGGTCCCACGAGCAGTACTTC. V is TRBV12-3 or TRBV12-4 and J is TRBJ2-7, with 9 bases identical to TRBD1. V lost 5 bases, J lost 5 bases, and 7 bases stayed unmatched. The CDR3 is 14 amino acids.

This clonotype was seen ten or more times. This rearrangement joins TRBV12-3 or TRBV12-4 to TRBJ2-7, with 11 bases aligning to TRBD1. V was pared by 5 bases and J by 5 bases, with 8 bases of the junction left unmatched. This CDR3 is 15 amino acids long. CDR3 sequence reads: CASSPNRDRGNEQYF. In nucleotides, the CDR3 is TGTGCCAGCAGTCCGAACCGGGACAGGGGGAACGAGCAGTACTTC.

The genes are TRBV28 and TRBJ1-2; 7 bases map to TRBD1. The J segment lost 8 bases and the V segment lost 6 bases, leaving 6 bases of the junction unmatched. This CDR3 is built from 12 residues. CDR1 and CDR2 (germline): MDHEN, SYDVKM. DNA for the CDR3: TGTGCCAGCAGCCTGACAGGGCAAGGCTACACCTTC. As protein: CASSLTGQGYTF.

This rearrangement joins TRBV7-9 to TRBJ2-5; 9 bases are a match to TRBD1. This CDR3 spans 15 amino acids. CDR1 and CDR2 (germline): SEHNR, FQNEAQ (reference sequence). Unmatched junction bases numbered 7, after V lost 5 bases and J lost 3 bases. The CDR3 sequence: CASSLWTGVKETQYF. The DNA of the CDR3 is TGTGCCAGCAGCCTATGGACAGGGGTTAAAGAGACCCAGTACTTC.

This clonotype was counted many times. The rearrangement uses TRBV29-1 and TRBJ2-7; 9 nucleotides align to TRBD2. V lost 5 bases, J lost 1 base, and 6 bases stayed unmatched. Looked up from germline, CDR1 is SQVTM and CDR2 is ANQGSEA. The CDR3 covers 14 residues. Here the CDR3 reads CSVSLLAGSYEQYF. CDR3 sequence (DNA): TGCAGCGTTTCTCTCCTAGCGGGGTCCTACGAGCAGTACTTC.

This clonotype was seen at least ten times. The chain has TRBV30 and TRBJ2-5; 7 nucleotides match TRBD2. This CDR3 is built from 13 residues. Germline CDR1 reads GTSNPN; CDR2 reads SVGIG (reference sequence). The J segment lost 5 bases and the V segment lost 5 bases, leaving 8 bases of the junction unmatched. The CDR3 coding sequence is TGTGCCTGGGGGGGGGGAGTATCGGAGACCCAGTACTTC. This sequence encodes CAWGGGVSETQYF.

This clonotype was observed many times. The chain links TRBV11-1 to TRBJ2-7, with 10 positions matching TRBD1. Per germline, CDR1 SGHAT and CDR2 FQDESV (reference sequence). CDR3 length: 16 amino acids. The V and J ends lost 4 bases and 4 bases, in that order; junction bases with no gene match: 10. CDR3 region: CASSSNSGQGLYEQYF. CDR3 DNA sequence: TGTGCCAGCAGCTCTAACTCGGGACAGGGGTTATACGAGCAGTACTTC. Variable domain in full (rest from reference TRBV11-1 and TRBJ2-7): EAEVAQSPRYKITEKSQAVAFWCDPISGHATLYWYRQILGQGPELLVQFQDESVVDDSQLPKDRFSAERLKGVDSTLKIQPAELGDSAMYLCASSSNSGQGLYEQYFGPGTRLTVT.

This clonotype was seen at least ten times. The chain is built from TRBV28 and TRBJ1-5; D may be TRBD1 (5 bases). The germline CDR1 and CDR2 sequences are MDHEN and SYDVKM. Trimming cost V 6 bases and J 6 bases, with 18 bases left between them. The CDR3 sequence is 15 residues long. CDR3 sequence reads: CASRPKGVVFQPQHF. CDR3 coding DNA: TGTGCCAGCAGACCTAAAGGGGTCGTATTTCAGCCCCAGCATTTT.

The J gene is TRBJ2-7, the V gene TRBV6-1, with 9 bases that match TRBD2. This CDR3 is 15 amino acids long. Germline loops: CDR1 MNHNS, CDR2 SASEGT. V shed 2 bases and J 0 bases; nucleotides not matched to a gene: 2. The CDR3 is CASSELAGSSYEQYF. DNA for the CDR3: TGTGCCAGCAGTGAACTAGCGGGAAGCTCCTACGAGCAGTACTTC.

This chain connects TRBV7-8 to TRBJ1-2; 7 bases fit TRBD1. The CDR3 sequence is 16 residues long. V lost 6 bases to trimming and J lost 4 bases; unmatched junction nucleotides: 14. The germline V gene has CDR1 SGHVS and CDR2 FQNEAQ. CDR3: CASSPTRGGIGYGYTF. The CDR3 coding sequence is TGTGCCAGCAGTCCAACAAGAGGGGGCATCGGCTATGGCTACACCTTC.

This clonotype was picked up many times. The rearrangement joins TRBV10-3 to TRBJ2-5; 9 bases line up with TRBD1. Trimming took 4 bases from V and 3 from J; bases not matched to a gene: 6. Germline V lookup: CDR1 ENHRY, CDR2 SYGVKD. The CDR3 has 15 residues. As DNA, the CDR3 is TGTGCCATCAGTGGAAGGGGACAGGGCGAAGAGACCCAGTACTTC. This gives the protein CAISGRGQGEETQYF.

There are many counts of this clonotype. The V and J genes are TRBV11-2 and TRBJ1-1; 12 bases are a match to TRBD1. Per germline, CDR1 SGHAT and CDR2 FQNNGV. The CDR3 sequence is 16 residues long. Unmatched junction bases numbered 6, after V lost 4 bases and J lost 3 bases. CDR3 loop: CASSSGTGGVHTEAFF. The CDR3 nucleotides read TGTGCCAGCAGCTCCGGGACAGGGGGCGTACACACTGAAGCTTTCTTT.

This clonotype has ten or more counts. The chain carries TRBV2 and TRBJ1-1; D may be TRBD1 (6 bases). V lost 6 bases and J 5 bases, leaving 16 bases between the germline ends. The CDR3 consists of 14 residues. Germline V gene lookup returns CDR1 SNHLY and CDR2 FYNNEI. The CDR3 is CASSEWTVGTEAFF. DNA for the CDR3: TGTGCCAGCAGCGAATGGACAGTTGGGACTGAAGCTTTCTTT.

The chain uses TRBV12-3 or TRBV12-4 and TRBJ1-5; D call uncertain. The CDR3 is made up of 15 amino acids. The V and J ends lost 3 bases and 1 base respectively, with 10 bases between them. Written as DNA, the CDR3 is TGTGCCAGCAGTTTTTTACAGAGAAGCAATCAGCCCCAGCATTTT. Protein sequence: CASSFLQRSNQPQHF.

J is TRBJ1-6 and V is TRBV6-5; D gene ambiguous. CDR1 is MNHEY, CDR2 SVGAGI, per germline. Trimming shortened V by 3 bases and J by 7 bases, and 7 bases separated the two germline ends. The CDR3 loop spans 13 amino acids. In DNA, the CDR3 is TGTGCCAGCAGTTATATCGGGAATTCACCCCTCCACTTT. Translated, it gives CASSYIGNSPLHF.

This clonotype was found many times. The rearrangement uses TRBV18 and TRBJ1-5; D is unresolved. V gave up 3 bases and J gave up 5 bases, with 8 bases separating them. CDR3 length: 13 residues. The V gene's germline CDR1 is KGHSH and CDR2 LQKENI. This CDR3 reads CASSPYTDQPQHF. CDR3 nucleotides: TGTGCCAGCTCACCTTATACGGATCAGCCCCAGCATTTT.

This chain joins TRBV25-1 and TRBJ2-5; TRBD2 might be the D (6 bases). The CDR3 runs 18 residues. The germline gives CDR1 MGHDK, CDR2 SYGVNS. The germline V and J ends were trimmed by 2 bases and 1 base, with 20 bases remaining between them. CDR3 bases: TGTGCCAGCAGTGAACTAGCGTGGGATCTGGGGGGCCAAGAGACCCAGTACTTC. Its translation is CASSELAWDLGGQETQYF.

At least ten counts were recorded for this clonotype. This rearrangement joins TRBV4-3 to TRBJ1-2; perhaps TRBD1 as D (5 bases). Germline V gene data show CDR1 as LGHNA and CDR2 as YSLEER. The CDR3 is made up of 18 amino acids. V was shortened by 1 base and J by 4 bases, with 22 bases between the two germline ends. The DNA for the CDR3 is TGCGCCAGCAGCCAAGGACTCGGGACCCAAAACCGCCGCTATGGCTACACCTTC. Its translation: CASSQGLGTQNRRYGYTF.

This clonotype was observed many times. V is TRBV19 and J is TRBJ2-7, with 7 bases matching TRBD1. V shed 5 bases and J 3 bases; nucleotides not matched to a gene: 4. Germline CDR1 LNHDA, CDR2 SQIVND (reference sequence). The CDR3 has 13 amino acids. Here the CDR3 DNA reads TGTGCCAGTAGTCCCCAGGGGGTCTACGAGCAGTACTTC. Encoded protein: CASSPQGVYEQYF. The variable domain in full, completed from reference TRBV19 and TRBJ2-7, reads DGGITQSPKYLFRKEGQNVTLSCEQNLNHDAMYWYRQDPGQGLRLIYYSQIVNDFQKGDIAEGYSVSREKKESFPLTVTSAQKNPTAFYLCASSPQGVYEQYFGPGTRLTVT.

The chain carries TRBV10-3 and TRBJ2-5, with 8 positions matching TRBD1. Germline CDR1 reads ENHRY; CDR2 reads SYGVKD. Unmatched junction bases numbered 10, after V lost 6 bases and J lost 1 base. This CDR3 has 16 amino acids. The CDR3 DNA reads as TGTGCCATCAGCGCCAGCCGGGGACAGGTCCAAGAGACCCAGTACTTC. The encoded protein is CAISASRGQVQETQYF.

The sample holds many counts of this clonotype. The J gene is TRBJ1-2, the V gene TRBV5-1; 7 bases map to TRBD1. V lost 4 bases to trimming and J lost 8 bases; unmatched junction nucleotides: 14. This CDR3 is built from 15 residues. Germline V CDR1 and CDR2: SGHRS, YFSETQ. This chain's CDR3 is CASSLEPDRAYGYTF. In DNA form, the CDR3 reads TGCGCCAGCAGCCTAGAACCCGACAGGGCGTACGGCTACACCTTC.

The chain links TRBV4-1 to TRBJ1-1; weak D call: TRBD1 (6 bases). The CDR3 covers 15 residues. V lost 1 base and J lost 2, with 11 bases in between. Germline V CDR1 and CDR2: MGHRA, YSYEKL. The CDR3 here is CASSQVGTPNTEAFF. The CDR3 DNA is TGCGCCAGCAGCCAAGTAGGGACACCTAACACTGAAGCTTTCTTT.

In this sample, this clonotype turned up many times. The genes are TRBV12-3 or TRBV12-4 and TRBJ1-5; unclear D gene. The length of the CDR3 is 12 residues. V was pared by 6 bases and J by 6 bases, with 9 bases between. The CDR3 DNA is TGTGCCAGCAGCCAACAACTTCAGCCCCAGCATTTT. Translation gives CASSQQLQPQHF.

This clonotype has ten or more counts. This rearrangement joins TRBV12-5 to TRBJ2-7; D is ambiguous. The CDR3 runs 12 residues. Germline assignment: CDR1 LGHNT and CDR2 FRNRAP. The V end lost 3 bases, the J end lost 3 bases, and 6 bases lay between the germline ends. In DNA, the CDR3 is TGTGCTAGTGGTTTCGCTTACTACGAGCAGTACTTC. Translation: CASGFAYYEQYF.

This sequence joins TRBV19 and TRBJ2-5; D uncertain. Germline values: CDR1 LNHDA, CDR2 SQIVND (reference sequence). The CDR3 runs 15 residues. Trimming stripped 0 bases from V and 7 bases from J, with 15 bases between. The CDR3 loop is CASSIELMGIGTQYF. The CDR3 DNA reads as TGTGCCAGTAGTATAGAGCTCATGGGGATCGGGACCCAGTACTTC. Together with reference TRBV19 and TRBJ2-5, the CDR3 gives the full variable domain: DGGITQSPKYLFRKEGQNVTLSCEQNLNHDAMYWYRQDPGQGLRLIYYSQIVNDFQKGDIAEGYSVSREKKESFPLTVTSAQKNPTAFYLCASSIELMGIGTQYFGPGTRLLVL.

Ten or more counts support this clonotype. The chain is built from TRBV19 and TRBJ2-2; D gene uncertain. With 3 bases removed from V and 1 base from J, the gap between germline ends came to 9 bases. Germline CDR1 and CDR2: LNHDA and SQIVND (reference sequence). The length of the CDR3 is 15 residues. CDR3 sequence (DNA): TGTGCCAGTAGTATTGGGCAGCTGAACACCGGGGAGCTGTTTTTT. This translates into CASSIGQLNTGELFF.

A few counts support this clonotype. The chain carries TRBV12-3 or TRBV12-4 and TRBJ2-5, with D unresolved. The ends were cut back, 5 bases at V and 7 bases at J, with 17 bases in the middle. The length of the CDR3 is 14 residues. The DNA for the CDR3 is TGTGCCAGCAGTCCCCGAAGCACCTCGGGGACCCAGTACTTC. Its translation is CASSPRSTSGTQYF.